This TCR beta chain was profiled in a study of T cell responses to AZD1222 COVID-19 vaccine. The study's findings and limits: Reports say nearly half of spike-specific TCRs go after unmutated variant regions. Breadth and depth of Spike-specific TCRs rose after two AZD1222 doses. Clonal diversity was possibly underestimated; the donors were predominantly white British and more often female.

Whether given at about 4 or about 12 weeks, second doses were pooled. Some clones are missing from TCRdb's copy, which holds only in-frame ones; the method was immunoSEQ multiplex PCR. The sample records about 160,000 clones, over 75% being singletons. A word on this clone: Its antigen is unknown.

CDR1 is SGHRS and CDR2 is YFSETQ in the germline V gene. The CDR3 has 14 amino acids. The V gene lost 6 bases and the J gene lost 4 bases, with 13 bases spanning the gap. The gene calls are TRBV5-1 and TRBJ2-2, with D possibly TRBD1 on 6 matching bases. Specimen: peripheral blood, collected 28 days after the second AZD1222 dose. The TCR comes from an adult who received the AZD1222 COVID-19 vaccine. The CDR3 is CASTGTIGTGELFF. The CDR3 nucleotides are TGCGCCAGCACCGGGACAATCGGCACCGGGGAGCTGTTTTTT.